The next 4 T cell receptor beta chains were all read from a single sample in a study of blood T cell repertoires in COVID-19. Some clones are missing from TCRdb's copy, which holds only in-frame ones; the method was immunoSEQ multiplex PCR. The repertoire holds 70,000 to 95,000 clones, with 90% to 95% as singletons. Specimen: peripheral blood. The source of these receptors is a human donor with active COVID-19. The donor label of this sample is uncertain.

V and J are TRBV7-2 and TRBJ2-6; D possibly corresponds to TRBD2 (6 bases). CDR3 length: 18 residues. Trimming removed 5 bases at V and 0 bases at J, with 17 bases between. Germline V lookup: CDR1 SGHTA, CDR2 FQGNSA. In DNA, the CDR3 is TGTGCCAGCAGCGCCAAGACTAGTACCCACTCTGGGGCCAACGTCCTGACTTTC. This translates into CASSAKTSTHSGANVLTF.

The table lists this clone with a count of one. This rearrangement joins TRBV29-1 to TRBJ2-7; tentatively, D is TRBD2 (5 bases). CDR3 length: 13 amino acids. Germline V CDR1 and CDR2: SQVTM, ANQGSEA. Deletions cut 3 bases from V and 6 bases from J, with 15 bases between. CDR3 sequence reads: CSVDGLALGEQYF. The CDR3 coding sequence is TGCAGCGTTGATGGGCTAGCACTAGGCGAGCAGTACTTC.

V and J are TRBV6-5 and TRBJ2-3, with TRBD1 matching over 7 bases. Losses at the gene ends were 7 bases for V and 3 bases for J; bases not matched to a gene: 10. The CDR3 consists of 15 residues. CDR1 and CDR2 (germline): MNHEY, SVGAGI. The CDR3 loop reads CASNNKGGRTDTQYF. In DNA, the CDR3 is TGTGCCAGCAACAACAAAGGGGGCCGAACAGATACGCAGTATTTT.

This chain links TRBV10-3 with TRBJ1-6; D gene unclear. The CDR3 spans 14 residues. Per the germline V gene, CDR1 is ENHRY and CDR2 is SYGVKD. V was pared by 10 bases and J by 16 bases, with 26 bases between. In DNA form, the CDR3 reads TGTGCCACCTCCGTTCGGGATGGGCCCCACAAGCTCCACTTT. As protein: CATSVRDGPHKLHF.